The source of this T cell receptor (beta chain) is a study of T cell clones after liver transplantation. As for the study in general: TCRbeta sequencing after a pre-transplant mixed lymphocyte reaction identified graft-donor-reactive clones, later tracked in post-transplant blood. At least one year of complete immunosuppression withdrawal without enzymes over twice normal defined tolerance.

The CDR3 has 14 residues. Germline loops: CDR1 MDHEN, CDR2 SYDVKM. The V and J ends lost 4 bases and 3 bases, in that order; junction bases with no gene match: 5. Some clones are missing from TCRdb's copy, which holds only in-frame ones; the method was immunoSEQ multiplex PCR. The sample comprises approximately 72,000 clones, about nine tenths of which are singletons, and 2% to 3% rests with the top ten. V and J are TRBV28 and TRBJ2-5; 7 bases are a match to TRBD1. This specimen consisted of CD4+ T cells from blood, obtained before liver transplant. The receptor was derived from a human donor who received a liver transplant. CDR3 bases: TGTGCCAGCAGTTCTGGGACAGCTAAAGAGACCCAGTACTTC. It specifies CASSSGTAKETQYF.